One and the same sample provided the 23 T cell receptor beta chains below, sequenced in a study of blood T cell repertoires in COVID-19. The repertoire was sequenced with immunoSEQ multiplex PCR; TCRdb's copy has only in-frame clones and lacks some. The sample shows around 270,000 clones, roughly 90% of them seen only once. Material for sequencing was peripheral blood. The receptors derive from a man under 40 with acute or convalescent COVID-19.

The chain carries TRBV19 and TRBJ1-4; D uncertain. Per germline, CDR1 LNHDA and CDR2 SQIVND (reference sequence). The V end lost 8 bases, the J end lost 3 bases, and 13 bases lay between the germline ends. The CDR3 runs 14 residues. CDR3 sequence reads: CASRGRGANEKLFF. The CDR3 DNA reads TGTGCCAGTCGGGGTCGCGGAGCTAATGAAAAACTGTTTTTT.

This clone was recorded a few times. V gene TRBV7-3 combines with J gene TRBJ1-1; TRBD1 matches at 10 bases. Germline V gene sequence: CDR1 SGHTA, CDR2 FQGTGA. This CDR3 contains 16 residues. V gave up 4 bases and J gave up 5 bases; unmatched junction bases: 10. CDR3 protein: CASSSSGTGVGTEAFF. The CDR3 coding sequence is TGTGCCAGCAGCTCCTCCGGGACAGGGGTGGGTACTGAAGCTTTCTTT.

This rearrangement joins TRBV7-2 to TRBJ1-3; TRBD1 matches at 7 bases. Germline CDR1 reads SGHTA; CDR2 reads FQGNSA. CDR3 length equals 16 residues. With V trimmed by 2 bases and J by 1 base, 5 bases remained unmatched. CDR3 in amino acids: CASSLSPTGSGNTIYF. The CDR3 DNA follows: TGTGCCAGCAGCTTATCTCCGACAGGGTCTGGAAACACCATATATTTT.

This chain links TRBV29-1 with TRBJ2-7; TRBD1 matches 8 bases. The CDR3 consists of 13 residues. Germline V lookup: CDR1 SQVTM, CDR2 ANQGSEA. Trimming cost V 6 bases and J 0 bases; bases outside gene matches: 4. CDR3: CSVRDRSSYEQYF. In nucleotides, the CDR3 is TGCAGCGTCCGGGACAGGAGCTCCTACGAGCAGTACTTC.

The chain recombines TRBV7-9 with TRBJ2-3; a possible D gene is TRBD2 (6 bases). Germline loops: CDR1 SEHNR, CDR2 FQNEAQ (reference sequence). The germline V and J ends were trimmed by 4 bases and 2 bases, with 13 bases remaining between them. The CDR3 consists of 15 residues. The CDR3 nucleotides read TGTGCCAGCAGCTACCGGGACTTAACCACAGATACGCAGTATTTT. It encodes CASSYRDLTTDTQYF.

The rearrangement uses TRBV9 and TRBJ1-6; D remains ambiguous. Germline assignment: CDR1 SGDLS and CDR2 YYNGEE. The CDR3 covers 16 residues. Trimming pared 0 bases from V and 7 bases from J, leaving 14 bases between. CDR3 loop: CASSVEVVSGNSPLHF. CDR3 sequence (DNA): TGTGCCAGCAGCGTAGAAGTAGTATCGGGGAATTCACCCCTCCACTTT.

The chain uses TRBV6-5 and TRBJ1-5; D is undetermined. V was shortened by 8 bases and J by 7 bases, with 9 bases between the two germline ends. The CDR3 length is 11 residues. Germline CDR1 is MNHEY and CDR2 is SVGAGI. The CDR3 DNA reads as TGTGCCAGCGGGAGAGGACAGCCCCAGCATTTT. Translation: CASGRGQPQHF.

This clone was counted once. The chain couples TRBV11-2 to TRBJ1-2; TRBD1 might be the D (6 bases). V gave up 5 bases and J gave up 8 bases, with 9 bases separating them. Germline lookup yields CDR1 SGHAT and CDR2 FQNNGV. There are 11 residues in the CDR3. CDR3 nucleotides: TGTGCCAGCAGCACAGGGTTGGGCTACACCTTC. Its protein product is CASSTGLGYTF.

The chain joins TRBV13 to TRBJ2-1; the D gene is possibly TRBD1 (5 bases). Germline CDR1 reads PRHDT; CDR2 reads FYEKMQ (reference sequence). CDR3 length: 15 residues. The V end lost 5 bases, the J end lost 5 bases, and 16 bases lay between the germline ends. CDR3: CASSLRGAGNNEQFF. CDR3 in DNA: TGTGCCAGCAGCCTCCGTGGGGCAGGGAACAATGAGCAGTTCTTC.

The CDR3 coding sequence is TGTGCCAGTAGCGAGCCAGGAAAAGCTAACTATGGCTACACCTTC. Translated, it gives CASSEPGKANYGYTF. This chain joins TRBV19 and TRBJ1-2; unclear D gene. The CDR3 runs to 15 residues. The V gene lost 6 bases and the J gene lost 0 bases, with 14 bases spanning the gap. Germline-derived CDR1 and CDR2 are LNHDA and SQIVND (reference sequence).

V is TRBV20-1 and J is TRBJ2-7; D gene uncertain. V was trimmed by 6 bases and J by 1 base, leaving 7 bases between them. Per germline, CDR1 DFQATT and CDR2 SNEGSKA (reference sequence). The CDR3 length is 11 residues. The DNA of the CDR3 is TGCAGTGCCCTATCTTCCTACGAGCAGTACTTC. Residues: CSALSSYEQYF.

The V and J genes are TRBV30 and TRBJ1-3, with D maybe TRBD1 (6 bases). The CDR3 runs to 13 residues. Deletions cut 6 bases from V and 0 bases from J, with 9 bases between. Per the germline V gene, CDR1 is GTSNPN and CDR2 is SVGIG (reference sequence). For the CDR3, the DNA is TGTGCCTGCACCAGGGGCTCTGGAAACACCATATATTTT. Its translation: CACTRGSGNTIYF.

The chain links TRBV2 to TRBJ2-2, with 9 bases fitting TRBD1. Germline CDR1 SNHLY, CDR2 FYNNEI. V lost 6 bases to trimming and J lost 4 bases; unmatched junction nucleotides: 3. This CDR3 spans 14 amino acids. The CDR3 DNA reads TGTGCCAGCAGAGGGGGACAGGGCACCGGGGAGCTGTTTTTT. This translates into CASRGGQGTGELFF.

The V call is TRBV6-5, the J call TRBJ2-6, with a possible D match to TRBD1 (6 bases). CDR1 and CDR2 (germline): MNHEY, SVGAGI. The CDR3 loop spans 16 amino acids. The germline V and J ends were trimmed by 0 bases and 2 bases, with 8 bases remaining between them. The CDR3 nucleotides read TGTGCCAGCAGTTACTCCAGACAGGCTGGGGCCAACGTCCTGACTTTC. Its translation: CASSYSRQAGANVLTF.

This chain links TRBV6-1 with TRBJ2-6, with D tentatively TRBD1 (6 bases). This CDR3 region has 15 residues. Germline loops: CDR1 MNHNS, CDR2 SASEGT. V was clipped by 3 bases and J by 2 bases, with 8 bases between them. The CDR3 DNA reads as TGTGCCAGCAGTGACGGGGACACTGGGGCCAACGTCCTGACTTTC. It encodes CASSDGDTGANVLTF.

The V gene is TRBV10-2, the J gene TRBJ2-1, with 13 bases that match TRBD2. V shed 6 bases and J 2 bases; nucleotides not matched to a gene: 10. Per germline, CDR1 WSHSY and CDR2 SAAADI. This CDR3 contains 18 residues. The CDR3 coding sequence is TGCGCCAGCAGGGGGGTAACTAGCGGGAGGGCCACCTACAATGAGCAGTTCTTC. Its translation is CASRGVTSGRATYNEQFF.

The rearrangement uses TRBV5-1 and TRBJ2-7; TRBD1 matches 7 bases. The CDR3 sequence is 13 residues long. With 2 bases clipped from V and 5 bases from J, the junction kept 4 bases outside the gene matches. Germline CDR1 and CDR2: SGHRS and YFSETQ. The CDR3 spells CASSLTGVNEQYF. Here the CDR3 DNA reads TGCGCCAGCAGCTTAACAGGGGTGAACGAGCAGTACTTC.

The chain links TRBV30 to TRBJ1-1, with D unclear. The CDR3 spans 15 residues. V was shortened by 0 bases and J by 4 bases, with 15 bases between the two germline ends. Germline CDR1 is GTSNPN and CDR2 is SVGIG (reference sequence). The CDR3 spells CAWSVLSGEATEAFF. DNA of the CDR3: TGTGCCTGGAGTGTACTTTCGGGTGAGGCCACTGAAGCTTTCTTT.

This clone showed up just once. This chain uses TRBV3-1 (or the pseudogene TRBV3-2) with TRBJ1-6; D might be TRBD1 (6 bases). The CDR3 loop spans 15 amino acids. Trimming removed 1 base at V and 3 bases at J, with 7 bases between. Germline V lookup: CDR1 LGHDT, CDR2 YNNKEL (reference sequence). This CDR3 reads CASSQGGLYNSPLHF. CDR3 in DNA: TGTGCCAGCAGCCAAGGGGGGCTCTATAATTCACCCCTCCACTTT.

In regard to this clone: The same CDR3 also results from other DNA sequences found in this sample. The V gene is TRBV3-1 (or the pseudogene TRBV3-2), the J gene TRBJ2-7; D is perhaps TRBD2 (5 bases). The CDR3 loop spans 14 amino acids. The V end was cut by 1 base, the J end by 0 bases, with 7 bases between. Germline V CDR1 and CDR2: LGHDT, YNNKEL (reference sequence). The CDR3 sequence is CASSQAGSSYEQYF. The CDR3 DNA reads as TGTGCCAGCAGCCAAGCGGGATCCTCCTACGAGCAGTACTTC.

In nucleotides, the CDR3 is TGCGCCAGCAGCTTGTATGGGCTGGATAGCAATCAGCCCCAGCATTTT. Amino acids: CASSLYGLDSNQPQHF. The V gene is TRBV5-1, the J gene TRBJ1-5, with D unresolved. The CDR3 is 16 residues long. Germline CDR1 is SGHRS and CDR2 is YFSETQ. V was pared by 1 base and J by 0 bases, with 11 bases between.

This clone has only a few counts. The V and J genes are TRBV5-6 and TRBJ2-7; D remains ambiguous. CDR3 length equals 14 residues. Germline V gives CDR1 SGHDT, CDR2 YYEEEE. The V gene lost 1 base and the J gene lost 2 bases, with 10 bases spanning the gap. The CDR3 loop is CASSLWRNTYEQYF. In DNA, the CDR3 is TGTGCCAGCAGCTTGTGGCGGAATACCTACGAGCAGTACTTC. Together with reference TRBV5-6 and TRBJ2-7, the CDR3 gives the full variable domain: DAGVTQSPTHLIKTRGQQVTLRCSPKSGHDTVSWYQQALGQGPQFIFQYYEEEERQRGNFPDRFSGHQFPNYSSELNVNALLLGDSALYLCASSLWRNTYEQYFGPGTRLTVT.

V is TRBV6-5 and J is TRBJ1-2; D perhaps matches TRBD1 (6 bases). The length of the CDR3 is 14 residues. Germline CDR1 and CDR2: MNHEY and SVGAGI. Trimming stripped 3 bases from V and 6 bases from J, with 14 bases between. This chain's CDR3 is CASSYGLGGHGYTF. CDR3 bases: TGTGCCAGCAGTTATGGTTTAGGGGGTCATGGCTACACCTTC.